The 30 T cell receptor beta chains reported below all come from one sample, sequenced in a study of shared clonotypes between healthy human individuals. Selected positively for CCR7 and CD45RO-negative, naive CD8 cells excluded terminally differentiated effector memory CD45RA+ cells. Some clones are missing from TCRdb's copy, which holds only in-frame ones; the method was immunoSEQ multiplex PCR. The profile shows about 2 million clones, about 95% of them singletons. Material for sequencing was naive CD8+ T cells sorted from blood. These receptors were collected from a man aged 18 to 29 in good health.

The chain is built from TRBV28 and TRBJ2-1; D might be TRBD1 or TRBD2, each matching 6 bases. Trimming left V 7 bases short and J 8 bases short, with 33 bases between. Germline lookup yields CDR1 MDHEN and CDR2 SYDVKM. The CDR3 has 19 amino acids. The CDR3 sequence: CASTPGPSSYSPGAYEQFF. The CDR3 DNA reads as TGTGCCAGCACCCCCGGACCCTCTTCATATTCGCCGGGGGCCTATGAGCAGTTCTTC.

To note about this clone: Within the sample, other DNA sequences also encode this same CDR3. The chain uses TRBV7-9 and TRBJ2-7, with no clear D. The CDR3 is 13 amino acids. Trimming removed 1 base from V and 0 bases from J, with 4 bases in between. CDR1 and CDR2 from the germline V gene are SEHNR and FQNEAQ (reference sequence). CDR3 sequence: CASSLGASYEQYF. The CDR3 DNA is TGTGCCAGCAGCTTAGGAGCCTCCTACGAGCAGTACTTC.

V and J are TRBV7-9 and TRBJ2-7; 10 nucleotides line up with TRBD1. The CDR3 loop spans 18 amino acids. V dropped 3 bases and J dropped 2; count of bases not matched to a gene: 13. Germline V gives CDR1 SEHNR, CDR2 FQNEAQ (reference sequence). DNA for the CDR3: TGTGCCAGCAGCTTGACAGGGGGCGAGGATTCGAGCCCCTACGAGCAGTACTTC. Residues: CASSLTGGEDSSPYEQYF.

The V gene is TRBV7-9, the J gene TRBJ2-5, with 10 bases identical to TRBD1. Per the germline V gene, CDR1 is SEHNR and CDR2 is FQNEAQ (reference sequence). Losses at the gene ends were 3 bases for V and 5 bases for J; bases not matched to a gene: 9. CDR3 length: 16 residues. CDR3 nucleotides: TGTGCCAGCAGCTTTGAAGGGACAGGGGTCTCGGAGACCCAGTACTTC. Its translation: CASSFEGTGVSETQYF.

J is TRBJ1-1 and V is TRBV5-4; D is ambiguous. Trimming pared 2 bases from V and 5 bases from J, leaving 13 bases between. The CDR3 is made up of 14 amino acids. The V gene's germline CDR1 is SGHNT and CDR2 YYREEE (reference sequence). The CDR3 region has the DNA TGTGCCAGCAGCTTATCCCAGGTGGGTACTGAAGCTTTCTTT. Amino acids: CASSLSQVGTEAFF.

With regard to this clone: This specimen includes other DNA sequences encoding the same CDR3. The chain joins TRBV11-2 to TRBJ1-6; D is ambiguous. Between the trimmed V and J ends, which lost 3 bases and 0 bases, there was a span of 6 bases. The CDR3 extends over 15 amino acids. Germline CDR1 and CDR2: SGHAT and FQNNGV. The CDR3 region is CASSLGSSYNSPLHF. CDR3 in DNA: TGTGCCAGCAGCTTGGGGAGCTCCTATAATTCACCCCTCCACTTT.

The rearrangement links TRBV29-1 to TRBJ2-5; 9 nucleotides agree with TRBD2. CDR1 SQVTM and CDR2 ANQGSEA come from the germline V gene. V gave up 4 bases and J gave up 5 bases; unmatched junction bases: 8. The CDR3 consists of 14 residues. CDR3 region: CSVVSGSGWETQYF. CDR3 DNA sequence: TGCAGCGTTGTTAGCGGGAGCGGTTGGGAGACCCAGTACTTC.

The gene calls are TRBV11-2 and TRBJ2-5, with D unclear. Trimming stripped 0 bases from V and 5 bases from J, with 13 bases between. In germline, CDR1 is SGHAT, CDR2 FQNNGV. CDR3 size: 15 residues. The CDR3 loop reads CASSLDTGDWETQYF. CDR3 DNA: TGTGCCAGCAGCTTAGATACGGGCGATTGGGAGACCCAGTACTTC.

This rearrangement joins TRBV5-6 to TRBJ1-4; maybe TRBD1 (5 bases). Trimming took 2 bases from V and 6 from J, leaving 8 bases between them. This CDR3 comprises 13 residues. CDR1 and CDR2 (germline): SGHDT, YYEEEE. The CDR3 nucleotides read TGTGCCAGCAGCTTCAGGGTCCATGAAAAACTGTTTTTT. Translated, it gives CASSFRVHEKLFF.

The chain recombines TRBV5-4 with TRBJ2-7; D ambiguous. Trimming shortened V by 8 bases and J by 5 bases, and 23 bases separated the two germline ends. The CDR3 contains 15 residues. Germline CDR1 SGHNT, CDR2 YYREEE (reference sequence). CDR3 DNA sequence: TGTGCCAGTTCAGCTTCCCCCGAGTTAAATAACGAGCAGTACTTC. It codes for CASSASPELNNEQYF.

Notes on this clone: Other nucleotide sequences in the sample specify the same CDR3. The V gene is TRBV4-1, the J gene TRBJ2-7; D gene ambiguous. The V end lost 1 base, the J end lost 2 bases, and 6 bases lay between the germline ends. The germline V gene encodes CDR1 MGHRA and CDR2 YSYEKL. The CDR3 has 13 residues. CDR3 sequence: CASSQASTYEQYF. The CDR3 nucleotides read TGCGCCAGCAGCCAAGCCTCCACCTACGAGCAGTACTTC.

Only one count was recorded for this clone. The V gene is TRBV6-6, the J gene TRBJ1-4, with D possibly TRBD1 on 5 matching bases. The CDR3 has 14 residues. The germline CDR1 and CDR2 sequences are MNHNY and SVGAGI (reference sequence). Trimming pared 5 bases from V and 0 bases from J, leaving 7 bases between. CDR3 residues: CASSPGTTNEKLFF. For the CDR3, the DNA is TGTGCCAGCAGTCCAGGGACAACTAATGAAAAACTGTTTTTT.

The J gene is TRBJ1-1, the V gene TRBV7-9; weak D call: TRBD1 (6 bases). Germline CDR1 reads SEHNR; CDR2 reads FQNEAQ (reference sequence). This CDR3 region has 17 residues. V lost 5 bases to trimming and J lost 0 bases, with 19 bases between them. The CDR3 loop reads CASSPAPGQVMNTEAFF. For the CDR3, the DNA is TGTGCCAGCAGCCCCGCTCCGGGACAAGTGATGAACACTGAAGCTTTCTTT.

V and J are TRBV4-3 and TRBJ2-7; 7 nucleotides agree with TRBD2. Germline V CDR1 and CDR2: LGHNA, YSLEER. The CDR3 is 15 amino acids. V gave up 4 bases and J gave up 5 bases; unmatched junction bases: 11. CDR3 coding DNA: TGCGCCAGCAGCCCGGTGGGAGCGGGATCCCACGAGCAGTACTTC. It codes for CASSPVGAGSHEQYF.

About this clone itself: The same CDR3 is also encoded by other DNA sequences in this sample. This sequence joins TRBV29-1 and TRBJ2-7; 10 nucleotides align to TRBD2. The germline V gene has CDR1 SQVTM and CDR2 ANQGSEA. Losses at the gene ends were 0 bases for V and 2 bases for J; bases not matched to a gene: 4. The CDR3 contains 15 residues. DNA for the CDR3: TGCAGCGTTGAAGATCCACTAGCGGGGACCTACGAGCAGTACTTC. Amino acid sequence: CSVEDPLAGTYEQYF.

This rearrangement joins TRBV27 to TRBJ2-7; perhaps TRBD1 as D (6 bases). The V gene lost 6 bases and the J gene lost 5 bases, with 14 bases spanning the gap. The CDR3 has 13 amino acids. Looked up from germline, CDR1 is MNHEY and CDR2 is SMNVEV (reference sequence). Here the CDR3 reads CASSPSTGNEQYF. The CDR3, as DNA: TGTGCCAGCAGCCCCTCAACAGGGAACGAGCAGTACTTC.

Remarks on this clone: The sample carries other DNA sequences with the same CDR3. The chain employs TRBV15 and TRBJ2-7; D is ambiguous. Germline V lookup: CDR1 LNHNV, CDR2 YYDKDF (reference sequence). This CDR3 has 13 amino acids. V was trimmed by 1 base and J by 2 bases, leaving 6 bases between them. CDR3 coding DNA: TGTGCCACCAGCAGAGGCCTGACCTACGAGCAGTACTTC. Protein product: CATSRGLTYEQYF.

The CDR3 region has the DNA TGCGCCAGCAGCTCGGTGGGGCCAGATACGCAGTATTTT. It codes for CASSSVGPDTQYF. The V and J genes are TRBV5-1 and TRBJ2-3; a weak D match, TRBD1 (5 bases). This CDR3 comprises 13 residues. Per the germline V gene, CDR1 is SGHRS and CDR2 is YFSETQ. The V and J ends lost 3 bases and 4 bases respectively, with 9 bases between them. Together with reference TRBV5-1 and TRBJ2-3, the CDR3 gives the full variable domain: KAGVTQTPRYLIKTRGQQVTLSCSPISGHRSVSWYQQTPGQGLQFLFEYFSETQRNKGNFPGRFSGRQFSNSRSEMNVSTLELGDSALYLCASSSVGPDTQYFGPGTRLTVL.

Regarding this clone: The junction and the germline gene differ at one end; a read error may be behind it. This sequence joins TRBV5-6 and TRBJ2-7; perhaps D is TRBD1 or TRBD2 (6 bases each). Germline lookup yields CDR1 SGHDT and CDR2 YYEEEE. The CDR3 spans 17 residues. In nucleotides, the CDR3 is TGTACCAGCAGCTTGGGGGGCCAAACAGGGTTTGAACACGAGCAGTACTTC. Amino acids: CTSSLGGQTGFEHEQYF.

The chain recombines TRBV27 with TRBJ1-4; D is uncertain. CDR3 length equals 14 residues. The V and J ends lost 2 bases and 5 bases respectively, with 9 bases between them. Germline loops: CDR1 MNHEY, CDR2 SMNVEV (reference sequence). CDR3 bases: TGTGCCAGCAGTTTAGTTAGTTTCAATGAAAAACTGTTTTTT. Encoded protein: CASSLVSFNEKLFF.

The chain has TRBV5-6 and TRBJ2-7; D is ambiguous. V was shortened by 4 bases and J by 4 bases, with 12 bases between the two germline ends. Germline loops: CDR1 SGHDT, CDR2 YYEEEE. This CDR3 spans 13 amino acids. The CDR3, as DNA: TGTGCCAGCAGCGAACTTCAGGTTTACGAGCAGTACTTC. It is translated as CASSELQVYEQYF.

The chain combines TRBV11-2 with TRBJ2-5; 9 bases line up with TRBD2. Looked up from germline, CDR1 is SGHAT and CDR2 is FQNNGV. The CDR3 has 18 amino acids. V lost 1 base to trimming and J lost 3 bases; unmatched junction nucleotides: 12. The CDR3 DNA reads as TGTGCCAGCAGCTTAGGGCGACTAGCGGCGCCCACGAAAGAGACCCAGTACTTC. The encoded protein is CASSLGRLAAPTKETQYF. Full variable domain (remainder filled in from reference TRBV11-2 and TRBJ2-5): EAGVAQSPRYKIIEKRQSVAFWCNPISGHATLYWYQQILGQGPKLLIQFQNNGVVDDSQLPKDRFSAERLKGVDSTLKIQPAKLEDSAVYLCASSLGRLAAPTKETQYFGPGTRLLVL.

This chain connects TRBV7-9 to TRBJ1-1, with 10 bases matching TRBD1. V gave up 5 bases and J gave up 2 bases; unmatched junction bases: 14. Germline V lookup: CDR1 SEHNR, CDR2 FQNEAQ (reference sequence). The CDR3 covers 18 residues. The CDR3 region has the DNA TGTGCCAGCAGCCTCCCGCCGGGACAGGGGTGGGAAAACACTGAAGCTTTCTTT. It yields the protein CASSLPPGQGWENTEAFF.

The genes are TRBV5-3 and TRBJ1-2; maybe TRBD1 (6 bases). TRBV5-3 is filed as an ORF, its function uncertain. The CDR3 runs to 11 residues. Deletions cut 5 bases from V and 7 bases from J, with 9 bases between. The CDR3 sequence is CARRAGAGYTF. The CDR3 nucleotides read TGTGCCAGAAGGGCAGGGGCTGGCTACACCTTC.

The V call is TRBV15, the J call TRBJ2-7, with 9 nucleotides matching TRBD1. Germline V gives CDR1 LNHNV, CDR2 YYDKDF (reference sequence). Trimming removed 0 bases from V and 2 bases from J; junction bases left unmatched: 2. This CDR3 spans 15 amino acids. As DNA, the CDR3 is TGTGCCACCAGCAGAGAAGGGACAGGGCCCTACGAGCAGTACTTC. This translates into CATSREGTGPYEQYF. Full variable domain (missing parts from reference TRBV15 and TRBJ2-7): DAMVIQNPRYQVTQFGKPVTLSCSQTLNHNVMYWYQQKSSQAPKLLFHYYDKDFNNEADTPDNFQSRRPNTSFCFLDIRSPGLGDTAMYLCATSREGTGPYEQYFGPGTRLTVT.

This clone was detected once. V and J are TRBV4-1 and TRBJ1-2, with D possibly TRBD1 on 6 matching bases. CDR3 length: 16 residues. The ends were cut back, 0 bases at V and 2 bases at J, with 13 bases in the middle. The V gene's germline CDR1 is MGHRA and CDR2 YSYEKL. The CDR3 region has the DNA TGCGCCAGCAGCCAAGAGCGGGGGGCAGTGAACTATGGCTACACCTTC. Its translation: CASSQERGAVNYGYTF.

J is TRBJ2-7 and V is TRBV4-3; D unclear. Between the trimmed V and J ends, which lost 1 base and 1 base, there was a span of 11 bases. Germline V gene lookup returns CDR1 LGHNA and CDR2 YSLEER. This CDR3 comprises 15 residues. The CDR3 DNA sequence: TGCGCCAGCAGCCAAGGGGATGGTGGGTCCTACGAGCAGTACTTC. Translated: CASSQGDGGSYEQYF.

The rearrangement uses TRBV14 and TRBJ2-7; D ambiguous. Deletions cut 4 bases from V and 2 bases from J, with 21 bases between. Per germline, CDR1 SGHDN and CDR2 FVKESK. CDR3 length equals 17 residues. DNA for the CDR3: TGTGCCAGCAGCCCGTTGCAGGATACTACCCTCACCTACGAGCAGTACTTC. Translation: CASSPLQDTTLTYEQYF. The full variable domain, completed using reference TRBV14 and TRBJ2-7, is EAGVTQFPSHSVIEKGQTVTLRCDPISGHDNLYWYRRVMGKEIKFLLHFVKESKQDESGMPNNRFLAERTGGTYSTLKVQPAELEDSGVYFCASSPLQDTTLTYEQYFGPGTRLTVT.

In DNA form, the CDR3 reads TGCGCCAGCAGCCATCGTACTGCAACTAATGAAAAACTGTTTTTT. Translated, it gives CASSHRTATNEKLFF. The chain recombines TRBV4-3 with TRBJ1-4, with D unclear. The CDR3 has 15 residues. The germline V gene has CDR1 LGHNA and CDR2 YSLEER. Trimming took off 3 bases at V and 0 bases at J, with 8 bases between the two ends.

The CDR3 reads CASSVGTKEGAFF. The CDR3 DNA is TGTGCCAGCAGCGTAGGGACAAAAGAGGGAGCTTTCTTT. The V gene is TRBV9, the J gene TRBJ1-1; possible D gene TRBD1, 5 bases. The CDR3 sequence is 13 residues long. V was clipped by 0 bases and J by 10 bases, with 13 bases between them. Germline assignment: CDR1 SGDLS and CDR2 YYNGEE. Variable domain in full (rest from reference TRBV9 and TRBJ1-1): DSGVTQTPKHLITATGQRVTLRCSPRSGDLSVYWYQQSLDQGLQFLIQYYNGEERAKGNILERFSAQQFPDLHSELNLSSLELGDSALYFCASSVGTKEGAFFGQGTRLTVV.